The clone carrying this T cell receptor (beta chain) was counted a single time. Its target is not known. The V gene's germline CDR1 is SGDLS and CDR2 YYNGEE. The CDR3 runs 15 residues. V shed 0 bases, J shed 9 bases, and the junction held 6 bases outside the gene matches. The data stem from a study of T cell responses to AZD1222 COVID-19 vaccine. Study conclusions and caveats: Dominant at 160-218 and 743-854, vaccine-associated CD4 TCRs also spanned spike. At baseline, just five to seven AZD1222 recipients tested seropositive.

Here immunoSEQ multiplex PCR was the method, and the copy in TCRdb shows in-frame clones only, minus some. This sample has about 110,000 clones, with 91% found just once. The chain carries TRBV9 and TRBJ2-1; TRBD2 matches at 10 bases. The TCR comes from an adult in good health. Specimen: peripheral blood, collected on day 0 of AZD1222 vaccination. The DNA for the CDR3 is TGTGCCAGCAGCGTAGACGCTAGCGGGAGTAGTGAGCAGTTCTTC. It codes for CASSVDASGSSEQFF.